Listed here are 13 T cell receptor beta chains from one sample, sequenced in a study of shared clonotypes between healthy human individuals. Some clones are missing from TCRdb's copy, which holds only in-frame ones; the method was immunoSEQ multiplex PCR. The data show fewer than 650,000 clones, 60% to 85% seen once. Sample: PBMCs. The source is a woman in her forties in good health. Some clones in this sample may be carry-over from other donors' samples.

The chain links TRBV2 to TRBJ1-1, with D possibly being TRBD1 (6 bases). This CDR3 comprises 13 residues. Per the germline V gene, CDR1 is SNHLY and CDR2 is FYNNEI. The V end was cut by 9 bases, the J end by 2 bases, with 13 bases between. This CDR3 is CASEGDLNTEAFF. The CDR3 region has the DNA TGTGCCAGTGAGGGGGATTTAAACACTGAAGCTTTCTTT. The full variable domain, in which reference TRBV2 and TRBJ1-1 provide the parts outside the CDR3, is EPEVTQTPSHQVTQMGQEVILRCVPISNHLYFYWYRQILGQKVEFLVSFYNNEISEKSEIFDDQFSVERPDGSNFTLKIRSTKLEDSAMYFCASEGDLNTEAFFGQGTRLTVV.

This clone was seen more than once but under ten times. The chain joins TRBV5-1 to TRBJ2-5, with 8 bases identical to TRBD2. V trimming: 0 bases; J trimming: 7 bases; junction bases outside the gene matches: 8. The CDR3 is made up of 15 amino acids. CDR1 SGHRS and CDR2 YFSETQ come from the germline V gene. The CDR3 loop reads CASSLAEGLGGTQYF. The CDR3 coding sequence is TGCGCCAGCAGCTTGGCAGAGGGACTAGGGGGGACCCAGTACTTC.

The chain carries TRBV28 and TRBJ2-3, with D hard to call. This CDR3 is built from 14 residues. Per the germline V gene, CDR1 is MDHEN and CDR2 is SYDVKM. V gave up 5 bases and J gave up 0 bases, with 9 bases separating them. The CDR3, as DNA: TGTGCCAGCAGTCTACCCGGTAGCACAGATACGCAGTATTTT. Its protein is CASSLPGSTDTQYF. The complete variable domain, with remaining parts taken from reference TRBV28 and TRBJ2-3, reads DVKVTQSSRYLVKRTGEKVFLECVQDMDHENMFWYRQDPGLGLRLIYFSYDVKMKEKGDIPEGYSVSREKKERFSLILESASTNQTSMYLCASSLPGSTDTQYFGPGTRLTVL.

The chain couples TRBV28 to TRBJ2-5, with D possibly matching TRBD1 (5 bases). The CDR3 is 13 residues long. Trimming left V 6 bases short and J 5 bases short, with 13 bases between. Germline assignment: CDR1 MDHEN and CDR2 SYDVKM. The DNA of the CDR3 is TGTGCCAGCAGACTTACAGGCCGGGAGACCCAGTACTTC. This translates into CASRLTGRETQYF.

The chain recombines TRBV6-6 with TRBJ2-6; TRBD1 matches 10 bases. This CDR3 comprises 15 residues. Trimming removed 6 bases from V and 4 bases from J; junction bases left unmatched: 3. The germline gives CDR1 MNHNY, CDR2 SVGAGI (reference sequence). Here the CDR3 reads CASSRQGAGANVLTF. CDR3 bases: TGTGCCAGCAGCCGACAGGGGGCCGGGGCCAACGTCCTGACTTTC.

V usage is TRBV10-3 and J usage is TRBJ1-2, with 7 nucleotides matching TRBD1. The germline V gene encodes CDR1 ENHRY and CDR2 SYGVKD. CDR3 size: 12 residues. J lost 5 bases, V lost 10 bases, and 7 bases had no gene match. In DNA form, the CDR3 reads TGTGCCACCGGACAGGAGGAGTATGGCTACACCTTC. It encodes CATGQEEYGYTF.

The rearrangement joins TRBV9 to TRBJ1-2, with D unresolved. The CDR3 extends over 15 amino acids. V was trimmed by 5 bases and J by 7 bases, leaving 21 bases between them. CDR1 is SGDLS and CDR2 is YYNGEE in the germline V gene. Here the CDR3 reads CASSRLETGMLGYTF. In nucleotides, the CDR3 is TGTGCCAGCAGTCGACTAGAGACTGGGATGCTTGGCTACACCTTC.

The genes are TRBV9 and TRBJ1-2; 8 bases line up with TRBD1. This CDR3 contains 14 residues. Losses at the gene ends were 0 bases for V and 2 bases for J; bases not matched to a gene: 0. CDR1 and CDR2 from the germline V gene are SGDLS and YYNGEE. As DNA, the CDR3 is TGTGCCAGCAGCGTAGGGACAGGGAACTATGGCTACACCTTC. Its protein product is CASSVGTGNYGYTF.

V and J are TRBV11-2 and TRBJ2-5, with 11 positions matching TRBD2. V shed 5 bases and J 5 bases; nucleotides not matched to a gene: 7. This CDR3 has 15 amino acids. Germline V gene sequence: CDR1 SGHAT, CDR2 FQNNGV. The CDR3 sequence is CASSTSGRGRETQYF. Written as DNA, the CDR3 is TGTGCCAGCAGCACTAGCGGGAGAGGAAGGGAGACCCAGTACTTC.

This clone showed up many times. The CDR3 region is CASSLGDRGYTEAFF. CDR3 bases: TGTGCCAGCAGCTTGGGGGACAGGGGTTACACTGAAGCTTTCTTT. The chain is built from TRBV7-2 and TRBJ1-1, with TRBD1 matching over 10 bases. J gave up 3 bases and V 3 bases, and 4 bases lay outside the gene matches. CDR1 is SGHTA, CDR2 FQGNSA, per germline. The CDR3 loop spans 15 amino acids.

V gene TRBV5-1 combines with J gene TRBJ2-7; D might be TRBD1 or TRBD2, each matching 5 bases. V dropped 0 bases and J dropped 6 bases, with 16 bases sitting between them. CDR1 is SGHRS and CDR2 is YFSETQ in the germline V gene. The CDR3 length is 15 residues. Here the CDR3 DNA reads TGCGCCAGCAGCTTGGGAGTTAGGGACGGAGGCGAGCAGTACTTC. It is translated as CASSLGVRDGGEQYF.

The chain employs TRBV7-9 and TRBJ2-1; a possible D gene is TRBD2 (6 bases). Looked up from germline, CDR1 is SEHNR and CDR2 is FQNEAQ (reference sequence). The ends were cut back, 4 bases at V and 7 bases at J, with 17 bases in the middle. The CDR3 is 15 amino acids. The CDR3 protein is CASSSRAGIRNEQFF. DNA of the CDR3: TGTGCCAGCAGCTCACGGGCGGGGATCAGAAATGAGCAGTTCTTC. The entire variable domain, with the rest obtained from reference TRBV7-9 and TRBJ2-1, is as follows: DTGVSQNPRHKITKRGQNVTFRCDPISEHNRLYWYRQTLGQGPEFLTYFQNEAQLEKSRLLSDRFSAERPKGSFSTLEIQRTEQGDSAMYLCASSSRAGIRNEQFFGPGTRLTVL.

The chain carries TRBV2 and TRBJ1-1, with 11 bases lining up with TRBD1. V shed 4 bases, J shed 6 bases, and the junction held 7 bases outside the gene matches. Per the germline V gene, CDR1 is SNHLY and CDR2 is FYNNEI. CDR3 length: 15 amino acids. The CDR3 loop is CASSVDRGRISEAFF. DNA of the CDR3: TGTGCCAGCAGTGTGGACAGGGGGCGTATCTCTGAAGCTTTCTTT.